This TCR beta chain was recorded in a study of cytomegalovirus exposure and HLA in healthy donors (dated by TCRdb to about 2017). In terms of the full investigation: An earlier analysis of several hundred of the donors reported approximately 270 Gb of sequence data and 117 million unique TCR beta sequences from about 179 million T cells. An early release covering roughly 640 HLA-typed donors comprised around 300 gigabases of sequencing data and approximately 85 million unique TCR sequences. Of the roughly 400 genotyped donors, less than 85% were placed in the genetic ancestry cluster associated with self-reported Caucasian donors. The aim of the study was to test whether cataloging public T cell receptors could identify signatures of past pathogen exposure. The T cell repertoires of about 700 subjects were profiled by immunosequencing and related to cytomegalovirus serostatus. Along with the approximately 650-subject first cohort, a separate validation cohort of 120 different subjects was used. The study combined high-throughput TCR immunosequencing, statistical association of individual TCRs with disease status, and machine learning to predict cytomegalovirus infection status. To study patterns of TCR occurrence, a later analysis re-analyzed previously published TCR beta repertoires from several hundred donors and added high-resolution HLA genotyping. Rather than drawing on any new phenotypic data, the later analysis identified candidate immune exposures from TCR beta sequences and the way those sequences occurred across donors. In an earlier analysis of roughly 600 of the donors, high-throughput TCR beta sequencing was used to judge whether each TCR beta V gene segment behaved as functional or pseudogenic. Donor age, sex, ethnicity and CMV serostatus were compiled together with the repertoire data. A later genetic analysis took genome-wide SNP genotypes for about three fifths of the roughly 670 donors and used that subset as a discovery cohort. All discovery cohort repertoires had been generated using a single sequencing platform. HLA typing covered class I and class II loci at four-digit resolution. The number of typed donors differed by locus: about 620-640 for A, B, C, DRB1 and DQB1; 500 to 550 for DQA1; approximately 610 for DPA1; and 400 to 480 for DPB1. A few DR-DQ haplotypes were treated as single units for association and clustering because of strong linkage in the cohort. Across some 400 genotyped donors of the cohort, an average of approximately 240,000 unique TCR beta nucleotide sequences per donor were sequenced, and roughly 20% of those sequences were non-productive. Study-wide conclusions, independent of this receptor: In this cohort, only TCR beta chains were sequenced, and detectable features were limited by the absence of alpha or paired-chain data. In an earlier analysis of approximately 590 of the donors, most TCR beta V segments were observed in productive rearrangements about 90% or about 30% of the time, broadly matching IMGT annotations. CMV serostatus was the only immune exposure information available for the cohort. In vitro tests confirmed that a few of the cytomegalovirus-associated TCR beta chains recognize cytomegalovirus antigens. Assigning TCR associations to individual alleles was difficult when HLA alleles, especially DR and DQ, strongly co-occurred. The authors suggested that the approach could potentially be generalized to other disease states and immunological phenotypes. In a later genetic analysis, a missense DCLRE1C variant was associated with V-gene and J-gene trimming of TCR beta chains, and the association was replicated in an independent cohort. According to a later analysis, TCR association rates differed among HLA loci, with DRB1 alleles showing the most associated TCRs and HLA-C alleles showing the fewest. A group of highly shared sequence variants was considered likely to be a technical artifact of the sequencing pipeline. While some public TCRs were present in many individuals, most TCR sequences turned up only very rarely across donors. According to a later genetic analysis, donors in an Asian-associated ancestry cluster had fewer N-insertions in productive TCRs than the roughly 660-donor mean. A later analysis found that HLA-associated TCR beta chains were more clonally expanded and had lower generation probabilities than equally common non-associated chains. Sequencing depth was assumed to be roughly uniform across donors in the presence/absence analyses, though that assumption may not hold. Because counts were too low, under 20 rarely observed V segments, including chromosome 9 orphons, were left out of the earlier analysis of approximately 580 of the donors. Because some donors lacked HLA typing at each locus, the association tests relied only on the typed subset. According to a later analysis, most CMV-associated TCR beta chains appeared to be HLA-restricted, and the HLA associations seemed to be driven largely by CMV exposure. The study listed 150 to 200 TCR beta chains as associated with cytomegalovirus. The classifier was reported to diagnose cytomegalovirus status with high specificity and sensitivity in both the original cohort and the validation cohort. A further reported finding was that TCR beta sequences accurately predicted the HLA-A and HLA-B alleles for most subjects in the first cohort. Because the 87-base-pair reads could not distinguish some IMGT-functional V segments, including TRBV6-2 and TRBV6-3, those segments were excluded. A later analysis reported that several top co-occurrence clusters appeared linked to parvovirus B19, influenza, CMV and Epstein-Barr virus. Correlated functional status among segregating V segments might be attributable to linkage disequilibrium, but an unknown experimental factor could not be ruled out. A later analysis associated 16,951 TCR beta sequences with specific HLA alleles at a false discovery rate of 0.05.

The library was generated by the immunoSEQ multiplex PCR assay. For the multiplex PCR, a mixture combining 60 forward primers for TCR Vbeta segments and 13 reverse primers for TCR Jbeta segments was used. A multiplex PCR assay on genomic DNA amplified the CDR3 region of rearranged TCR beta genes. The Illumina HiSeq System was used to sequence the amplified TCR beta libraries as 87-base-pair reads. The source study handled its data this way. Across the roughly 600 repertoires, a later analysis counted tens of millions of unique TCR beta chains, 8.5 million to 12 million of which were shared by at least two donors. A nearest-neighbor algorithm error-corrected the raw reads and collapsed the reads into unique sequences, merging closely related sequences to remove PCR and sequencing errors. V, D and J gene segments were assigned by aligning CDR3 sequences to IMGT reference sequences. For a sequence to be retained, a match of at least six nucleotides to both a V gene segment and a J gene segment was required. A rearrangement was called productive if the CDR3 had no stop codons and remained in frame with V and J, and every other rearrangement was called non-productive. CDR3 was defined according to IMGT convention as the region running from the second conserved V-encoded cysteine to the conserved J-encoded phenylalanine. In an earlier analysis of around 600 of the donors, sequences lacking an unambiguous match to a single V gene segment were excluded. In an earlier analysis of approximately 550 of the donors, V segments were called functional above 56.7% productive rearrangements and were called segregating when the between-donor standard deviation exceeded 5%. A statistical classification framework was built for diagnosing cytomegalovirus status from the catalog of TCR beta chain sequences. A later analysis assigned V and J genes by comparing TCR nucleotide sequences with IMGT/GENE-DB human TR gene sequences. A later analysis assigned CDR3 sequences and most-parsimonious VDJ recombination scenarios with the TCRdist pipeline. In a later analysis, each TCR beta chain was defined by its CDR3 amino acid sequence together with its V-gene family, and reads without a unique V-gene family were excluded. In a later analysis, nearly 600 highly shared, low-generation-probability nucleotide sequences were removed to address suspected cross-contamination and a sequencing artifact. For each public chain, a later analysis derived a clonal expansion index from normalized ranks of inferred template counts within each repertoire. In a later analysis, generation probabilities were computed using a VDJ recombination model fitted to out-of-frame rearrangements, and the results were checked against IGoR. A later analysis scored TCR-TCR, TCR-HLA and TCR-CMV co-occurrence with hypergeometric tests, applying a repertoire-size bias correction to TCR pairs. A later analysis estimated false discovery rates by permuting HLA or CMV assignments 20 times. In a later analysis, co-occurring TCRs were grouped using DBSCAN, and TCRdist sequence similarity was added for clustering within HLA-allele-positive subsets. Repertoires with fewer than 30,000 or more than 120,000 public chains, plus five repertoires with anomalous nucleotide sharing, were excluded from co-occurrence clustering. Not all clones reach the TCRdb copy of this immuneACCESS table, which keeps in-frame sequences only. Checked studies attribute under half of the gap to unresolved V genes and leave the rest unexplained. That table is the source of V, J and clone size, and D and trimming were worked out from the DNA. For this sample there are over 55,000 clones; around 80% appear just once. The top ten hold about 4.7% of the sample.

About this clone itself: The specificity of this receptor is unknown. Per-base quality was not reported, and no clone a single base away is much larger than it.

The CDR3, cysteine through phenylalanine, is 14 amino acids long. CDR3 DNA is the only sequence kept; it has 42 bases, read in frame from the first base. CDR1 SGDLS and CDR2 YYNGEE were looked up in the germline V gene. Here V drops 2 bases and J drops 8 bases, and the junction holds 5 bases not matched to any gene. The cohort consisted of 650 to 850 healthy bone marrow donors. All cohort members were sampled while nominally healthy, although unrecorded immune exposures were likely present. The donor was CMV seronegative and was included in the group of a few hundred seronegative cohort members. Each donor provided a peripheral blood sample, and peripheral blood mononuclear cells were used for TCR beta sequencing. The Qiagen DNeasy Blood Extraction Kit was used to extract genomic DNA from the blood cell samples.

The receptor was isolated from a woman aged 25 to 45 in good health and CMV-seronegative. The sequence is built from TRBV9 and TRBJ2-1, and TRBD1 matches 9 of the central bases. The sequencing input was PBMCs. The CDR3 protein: CASSVTGGTDEQFF. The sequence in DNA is TGTGCCAGCAGCGTCACAGGGGGCACGGATGAGCAGTTCTTC.